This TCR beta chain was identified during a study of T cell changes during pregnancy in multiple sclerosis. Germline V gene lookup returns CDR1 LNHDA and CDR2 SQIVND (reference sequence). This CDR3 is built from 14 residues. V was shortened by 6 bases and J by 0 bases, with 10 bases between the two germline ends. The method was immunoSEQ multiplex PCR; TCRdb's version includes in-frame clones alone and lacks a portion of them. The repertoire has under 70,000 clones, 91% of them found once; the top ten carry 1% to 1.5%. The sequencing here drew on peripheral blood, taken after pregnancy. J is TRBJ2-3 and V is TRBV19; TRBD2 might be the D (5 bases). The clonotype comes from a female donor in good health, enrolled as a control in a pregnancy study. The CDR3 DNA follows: TGTGCCAGTAGATTGGACTTAAGCACAGATACGCAGTATTTT. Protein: CASRLDLSTDTQYF.